This T cell receptor (beta chain) was profiled in a study of metastatic and nonmetastatic thyroid tumors. On the study more broadly: Where malignant and benign thyroid patients were concerned, repertoires were compared across blood and tumor or nodule tissue.

By sample fraction, this clone is medium-sized (0.01 to 0.1%). The germline V and J ends were trimmed by 4 bases and 8 bases, with 11 bases remaining between them. This CDR3 has 12 amino acids. Germline values: CDR1 MDHEN, CDR2 SYDVKM. TCRdb reprocessed the PCR reads via MiXCR. This table holds some 35,000 clones, around 28% found once. All patients were untreated before thyroid surgery. The chain employs TRBV28 and TRBJ1-1; D is uncertain. This receptor was obtained from a male donor with papillary thyroid cancer or a benign thyroid nodule (not recorded which). Some clones in this sample may be carry-over from other donors' samples. Sequencing input: blood. The CDR3 spells CASSSIFLEAFF. CDR3 bases: TGTGCCAGCAGTTCCATCTTCCTAGAAGCTTTCTTT. Variable domain in full (rest from reference TRBV28 and TRBJ1-1): DVKVTQSSRYLVKRTGEKVFLECVQDMDHENMFWYRQDPGLGLRLIYFSYDVKMKEKGDIPEGYSVSREKKERFSLILESASTNQTSMYLCASSSIFLEAFFGQGTRLTVV.